This T cell receptor (beta chain) derives from a study of OX40 agonist ivuxolimab in advanced cancers. This CDR3 is built from 16 residues. The germline V gene encodes CDR1 MGHRA and CDR2 YSYEKL. V was clipped by 5 bases and J by 7 bases, with 21 bases between them. This clone has more than one count but fewer than ten. Its antigen is unknown. Here immunoSEQ multiplex PCR was the method, and the copy in TCRdb shows in-frame clones only, minus some. This table holds some 55,000 clones, 80% found once. Study-level results: Low clonal expansion, among the lowest seen, marked partial responders at 0.1-3.0 mg/kg.

The origin of this receptor is an adult with an advanced solid tumor such as melanoma, head and neck, liver or kidney cancer. The genes are TRBV4-1 and TRBJ2-1; perhaps TRBD2 as D (5 bases). Sequenced here: CD4+ or CD8+ T cells sorted from blood, sampled in a trial of the OX40 agonist ivuxolimab. The CDR3 bases are TGCGCCAGCAGCAGACTAATACCCCCTCTTGGGAATGAGCAGTTCTTC. Protein product: CASSRLIPPLGNEQFF.